This is a list of T cell receptor beta chains from one sample in a study of CD8+ T cells in alopecia areata. TCRdb keeps only in-frame clones here, not all; method: immunoSEQ multiplex PCR. Among under 300,000 clones listed, roughly two thirds were seen once. Specimen: CD4+ T cells sorted from blood, collected at week 0. The receptor set was obtained from a human donor with alopecia areata. Each CDR3 is given with its conserved first and last residue. D genes are given only for firm matches. Only part of the rows carry a size: once, few, many, or a class if the clone is expanded.

d_gene	v_gene	j_gene	abundance	CDR3aa	CDR3nt
TRBD1	TRBV30	TRBJ1-2	once	CAWSAPGQGNYGYTF	TGTGCCTGGAGTGCACCGGGACAGGGGAACTATGGCTACACCTTC
TRBD1	TRBV29-1	TRBJ1-2	.	CSVLTGNSGYTF	TGCAGCGTTTTGACAGGGAATAGTGGCTACACCTTC
.	TRBV29-1	TRBJ2-3	.	CSVDPHTDTQYF	TGCAGCGTTGATCCTCACACAGATACGCAGTATTTT
.	TRBV4-1	TRBJ1-2	.	CASSQDLGYGYTF	TGCGCCAGCAGCCAAGACCTAGGGTATGGCTACACCTTC
.	TRBV5-1	TRBJ1-1	.	CASSLGVWRTEAFF	TGCGCCAGCAGCTTGGGGGTCTGGAGAACTGAAGCTTTCTTT
TRBD2	TRBV5-4	TRBJ2-5	.	CASSFGTSGAFQETQYF	TGTGCCAGCAGCTTCGGGACTAGCGGGGCCTTCCAAGAGACCCAGTACTTC
.	TRBV25-1	TRBJ2-1	.	CASSVGFRGNEQFF	TGTGCCAGCAGTGTTGGGTTTCGAGGAAATGAGCAGTTCTTC
TRBD1	TRBV29-1	TRBJ1-5	.	CSARGQGDQPQHF	TGCAGCGCTCGGGGACAGGGCGACCAGCCCCAGCATTTT
TRBD1	TRBV10-3	TRBJ2-4	.	CAISAHGGQGAHLFKNIQYF	TGTGCCATCAGCGCCCATGGGGGCCAGGGGGCCCATTTATTCAAAAACATTCAGTACTTC
.	TRBV30	TRBJ1-1	.	CATTSTPRRLAEAFF	TGTGCCACTACCTCGACACCCCGGCGGCTCGCTGAAGCTTTCTTT
.	TRBV30	TRBJ1-1	.	CAWTPLLNTEAFF	TGTGCCTGGACTCCCTTGCTGAACACTGAAGCTTTCTTT
.	TRBV15	TRBJ2-5	.	CATSRDGPPSRETQYF	TGTGCCACCAGCAGAGATGGTCCCCCCAGCCGGGAGACCCAGTACTTC
TRBD2	TRBV30	TRBJ2-3	.	CAWSVSGTERGWADTQYF	TGTGCCTGGAGTGTAAGCGGGACTGAGCGCGGGTGGGCAGATACGCAGTATTTT
TRBD1	TRBV7-6	TRBJ1-3	few	CASSSTGGPGNTIYF	TGTGCCAGCAGCTCGACAGGGGGACCTGGAAACACCATATATTTT
.	TRBV5-8	TRBJ1-1	.	CASSITGRGNTEAFF	TGTGCCAGCAGCATTACGGGACGAGGGAACACTGAAGCTTTCTTT
.	TRBV9	TRBJ1-4	.	CASSVGEGRNEKLFF	TGTGCCAGCAGCGTAGGAGAGGGGCGGAATGAAAAACTGTTTTTT
.	TRBV5-1	TRBJ1-4	few	CASSLSSWSNEKLFF	TGCGCCAGCAGCTTGTCGAGTTGGAGTAATGAAAAACTGTTTTTT
TRBD1	TRBV6-5	TRBJ1-4	.	CASSYSRTGNEKLFF	TGTGCCAGCAGTTACTCCAGGACAGGGAATGAAAAACTGTTTTTT
.	TRBV30	TRBJ1-2	.	CAWSATARFLGYGYTF	TGTGCCTGGAGTGCCACCGCGCGCTTCTTGGGCTATGGCTACACCTTC
.	TRBV4-2	TRBJ2-7	once	CASSQDIGQGSLYEQYF	TGTGCCAGCAGCCAAGATATCGGGCAGGGATCTCTTTACGAGCAGTACTTC
TRBD1	TRBV7-3	TRBJ2-1	.	CASSRDRTNEQFF	TGTGCCAGCAGCCGGGACAGGACCAATGAGCAGTTCTTC
.	TRBV7-9	TRBJ1-1	few	CASSSPRQGNTEAFF	TGTGCCAGCAGCTCCCCCCGCCAGGGCAACACTGAAGCTTTCTTT
TRBD1	TRBV9	TRBJ2-5	.	CASSARQGIQETQYF	TGTGCCAGCAGCGCTCGACAGGGGATCCAAGAGACCCAGTACTTC
.	TRBV15	TRBJ1-4	few	CATSRGGATNEKLFF	TGTGCCACCAGCAGAGGAGGTGCAACTAATGAAAAACTGTTTTTT